A single TCR beta chain is shown here with its context. The assay was immunoSEQ multiplex PCR, and TCRdb's table has in-frame clones only and misses some. The sample has over 80,000 clones, 85% to 95% seen once. The sample is drawn from a study of T cell changes during pregnancy in multiple sclerosis. J gave up 2 bases and V 7 bases, and 13 bases lay outside the gene matches. The CDR3 is made up of 16 amino acids. Germline CDR1 is SNHLY and CDR2 is FYNNEI. Sequences were derived from peripheral blood, sampled in the third trimester of pregnancy. This TCR was sampled from a female donor in good health, enrolled as a control in a pregnancy study. The rearrangement joins TRBV2 to TRBJ2-7; 8 nucleotides align to TRBD2. As DNA, the CDR3 is TGTGCCAGCACCCAAGGGGAAACTAGCGGTCCCTACGAGCAGTACTTC. Amino acids: CASTQGETSGPYEQYF.